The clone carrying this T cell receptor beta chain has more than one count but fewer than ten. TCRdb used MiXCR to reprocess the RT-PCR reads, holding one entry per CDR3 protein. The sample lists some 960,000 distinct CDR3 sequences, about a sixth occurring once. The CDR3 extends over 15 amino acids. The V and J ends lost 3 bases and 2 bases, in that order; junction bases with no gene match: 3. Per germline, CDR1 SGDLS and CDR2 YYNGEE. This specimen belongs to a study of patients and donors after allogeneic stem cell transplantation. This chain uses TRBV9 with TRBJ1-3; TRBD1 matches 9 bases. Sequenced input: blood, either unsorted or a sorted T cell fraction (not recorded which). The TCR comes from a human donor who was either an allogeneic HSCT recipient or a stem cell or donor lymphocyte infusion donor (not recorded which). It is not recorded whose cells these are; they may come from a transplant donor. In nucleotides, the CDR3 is TGTGCCAGCAGCGCCACAGGGGGCCCTGGAAACACCATATATTTT. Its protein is CASSATGGPGNTIYF. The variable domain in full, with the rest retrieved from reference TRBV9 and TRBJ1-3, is DSGVTQTPKHLITATGQRVTLRCSPRSGDLSVYWYQQSLDQGLQFLIQYYNGEERAKGNILERFSAQQFPDLHSELNLSSLELGDSALYFCASSATGGPGNTIYFGEGSWLTVV.